What follows is one T cell receptor beta chain and its context. Antigen unknown. These data come from a study of T cell responses to AZD1222 COVID-19 vaccine. Findings and limits, study-wide: The peak T cell response came first, and repertoires were sampled only after it.

The assay was immunoSEQ multiplex PCR, and TCRdb's table has in-frame clones only and misses some. The sample lists around 150,000 clones; 90% were seen once. Second-dose intervals near 4 or 12 weeks were combined. Specimen: peripheral blood, collected 28 days after the second AZD1222 dose. This TCR was recovered from an adult who received the AZD1222 COVID-19 vaccine.

DNA for the CDR3: TGTGCCAGCAGTTCGGGGTTGGGATACACCGGGGAGCTGTTTTTT. Amino acid sequence: CASSSGLGYTGELFF. V and J are TRBV6-2 or TRBV6-3 and TRBJ2-2; maybe TRBD2 (5 bases). Germline V gives CDR1 MNHEY, CDR2 SVGEGT. CDR3 length: 15 amino acids. V was cut by 4 bases and J by 3 bases, with 12 bases left in between.